The 8 T cell receptor beta chains listed next were all sequenced from one sample in a study of T cells in Graves' hyperthyroidism and ophthalmopathy. Amplification yielded TCR beta CDR3 regions, with RNA transcripts as the source. The TCR CDR3 first-round RT-PCR relied on the HTBI primer set. One entry per CDR3 protein results from TCRdb running MiXCR on the multiplex PCR reads. This repertoire shows some 350,000 distinct CDR3 sequences, around 13% found once; its top ten account for about a third. The material sequenced was blood. These receptors originate from a woman aged 40-49 years with Graves' ophthalmopathy.

This clonotype turned up a few times. A much bigger clone sits one base away, suggesting this may be a read error. The rearrangement joins TRBV6-2 or TRBV6-3 to TRBJ1-2; D is possibly TRBD1 (5 bases). Germline assignment: CDR1 MNHEY and CDR2 SVGEGT. Trimming stripped 2 bases from V and 10 bases from J, with 14 bases between. CDR3 size: 13 residues. This CDR3 is CASSYARRGVYTF. CDR3 bases: TGTGCCAGCAGTTACGCCCGAAGGGGCGTCTACACCTTC.

This clonotype was found many times. The CDR3 loop is CASSLGGTSVNEQFF. The DNA for the CDR3 is TGTGCCAGCAGCCTAGGTGGGACTAGCGTCAATGAGCAGTTCTTC. The rearrangement uses TRBV7-9 and TRBJ2-1; 10 bases agree with TRBD2. The CDR3 is 15 amino acids. V trimming: 5 bases; J trimming: 6 bases; junction bases outside the gene matches: 7. Per the germline V gene, CDR1 is SEHNR and CDR2 is FQNEAQ (reference sequence).

This clonotype showed up just a few times. V is TRBV12-3 or TRBV12-4 and J is TRBJ2-1, with TRBD2 identical over 7 bases. This CDR3 contains 15 residues. The J segment lost 0 bases and the V segment lost 7 bases, leaving 6 bases of the junction unmatched. The CDR3 DNA sequence: TGTGCCAGCACCCCTAGCGGAGGCTCCTACAATGAGCAGTTCTTC. Translated: CASTPSGGSYNEQFF.

The V gene is TRBV7-8, the J gene TRBJ2-5; 7 positions match TRBD2. CDR1 SGHVS and CDR2 FQNEAQ come from the germline V gene. J lost 1 base, V lost 1 base, and 6 bases had no gene match. The CDR3 has 16 residues. Here the CDR3 reads CASSLEGASGQETQYF. Here the CDR3 DNA reads TGTGCCAGCAGCTTAGAGGGAGCTAGCGGCCAAGAGACCCAGTACTTC.

This clonotype was seen at least ten times. The chain has TRBV2 and TRBJ2-1; 16 bases agree with TRBD2. V lost 6 bases, J lost 7 bases, and 6 bases stayed unmatched. Per the germline V gene, CDR1 is SNHLY and CDR2 is FYNNEI. This CDR3 is built from 16 residues. CDR3 DNA sequence: TGTGCCAGCAGGGAGGGACTAGCGGGAGGGTGGAATGAGCAGTTCTTC. This gives the protein CASREGLAGGWNEQFF.

This clonotype was seen ten or more times. The genes are TRBV6-1 and TRBJ2-7; 11 bases line up with TRBD1. In germline, CDR1 is MNHNS, CDR2 SASEGT. This CDR3 has 15 residues. V gave up 5 bases and J gave up 5 bases; unmatched junction bases: 8. The CDR3 is CASSLGQGAVHEQYF. The CDR3 DNA sequence: TGTGCCAGCAGTCTAGGACAGGGGGCGGTCCACGAGCAGTACTTC.

V is TRBV28 and J is TRBJ2-7; 10 nucleotides align to TRBD2. CDR3 length: 18 residues. Trimming removed 3 bases from V and 0 bases from J; junction bases left unmatched: 11. Germline V CDR1 and CDR2: MDHEN, SYDVKM. The CDR3 here is CASSFIWRTSGSSYEQYF. The CDR3 nucleotides are TGTGCCAGCAGTTTTATCTGGCGGACTAGCGGAAGCTCCTACGAGCAGTACTTC.

Many counts were recorded for this clonotype. V usage is TRBV10-3 and J usage is TRBJ2-3; TRBD2 matches 12 bases. Losses at the gene ends were 10 bases for V and 3 bases for J; bases not matched to a gene: 5. The CDR3 totals 14 residues. Germline V gene lookup returns CDR1 ENHRY and CDR2 SYGVKD. CDR3: CATLTSGGTDTQYF. In DNA, the CDR3 is TGTGCCACCTTGACTAGCGGGGGAACAGATACGCAGTATTTT.